This entry lists 21 T cell receptor beta chains sequenced from one sample in a study of early T cells in non-severe SARS-CoV-2 infection. TCRdb reprocessed the 5' RACE reads via MiXCR and lists one record per CDR3 protein. The sample records 35,000 to 50,000 distinct CDR3 sequences, 5% to 6.5% being singletons. This specimen was whole blood, taken at baseline. The receptors shown here come from an adult who was a healthcare worker with PCR-confirmed SARS-CoV-2 infection or an uninfected control (not recorded which).

This clonotype occurred a few times. The V gene is TRBV11-2, the J gene TRBJ2-7; D is ambiguous. Germline values: CDR1 SGHAT, CDR2 FQNNGV. V was clipped by 0 bases and J by 0 bases, with 6 bases between them. CDR3 length equals 14 residues. As DNA, the CDR3 is TGTGCCAGCAGCTTAGACACGTTCTCCTACGAGCAGTACTTC. Its translation is CASSLDTFSYEQYF.

This clonotype was picked up a small number of times. V and J are TRBV7-3 and TRBJ2-3; D unclear. Germline loops: CDR1 SGHTA, CDR2 FQGTGA. V lost 0 bases and J lost 0, with 10 bases in between. This CDR3 is built from 16 residues. The CDR3 loop reads CASSLTSALSTDTQYF. The CDR3 DNA reads as TGTGCCAGCAGCTTAACGTCGGCCTTAAGCACAGATACGCAGTATTTT.

CDR3 bases: TGTGCCAGCAGAGCTCCGGGACTAAGCTACGAGCAGTACTTC. Residues: CASRAPGLSYEQYF. The chain links TRBV12-3 or TRBV12-4 to TRBJ2-7, with 7 bases matching TRBD2. The CDR3 sequence is 14 residues long. Trimming at V came to 6 bases and at J to 3 bases, leaving 8 bases not matched to a gene.

This clonotype has at least ten counts. The chain couples TRBV29-1 to TRBJ2-4, with TRBD2 identical over 7 bases. Losses at the gene ends were 5 bases for V and 6 bases for J; bases not matched to a gene: 10. This CDR3 contains 14 residues. The germline CDR1 and CDR2 sequences are SQVTM and ANQGSEA. The CDR3 loop reads CSVISPTSPNIQYF. DNA of the CDR3: TGCAGCGTTATTTCTCCGACTAGCCCAAACATTCAGTACTTC.

This clonotype was found many times. V and J are TRBV7-2 and TRBJ2-7; 9 nucleotides match TRBD1. Germline V gives CDR1 SGHTA, CDR2 FQGNSA. V dropped 5 bases and J dropped 1; count of bases not matched to a gene: 3. The CDR3 has 14 amino acids. The CDR3, as DNA: TGTGCCAGCAGCCCAGGGACAGGGTCCTACGAGCAGTACTTC. This gives the protein CASSPGTGSYEQYF.

The genes are TRBV5-1 and TRBJ2-1, with 7 bases fitting TRBD1. This CDR3 has 13 amino acids. Germline V gene lookup returns CDR1 SGHRS and CDR2 YFSETQ. The J segment lost 10 bases and the V segment lost 0 bases, leaving 4 bases of the junction unmatched. For the CDR3, the DNA is TGCGCCAGCAGCTTGGGACAGGGCCTGGAGCAGTTCTTC. Translated, it gives CASSLGQGLEQFF.

In DNA form, the CDR3 reads TGTGCCAGCAGCCTGCCGGGGGCGCGTGGGGCCAACGTCCTGACTTTC. It codes for CASSLPGARGANVLTF. The chain is built from TRBV12-3 or TRBV12-4 and TRBJ2-6, with D possibly called TRBD1 or TRBD2 (6 bases each). The germline V and J ends were trimmed by 6 bases and 3 bases, with 15 bases remaining between them. The CDR3 is 16 residues long.

This clonotype has ten or more counts. This chain connects TRBV5-4 to TRBJ2-5; possible D gene TRBD1, 6 bases. V lost 5 bases and J lost 4, with 15 bases in between. This CDR3 contains 14 residues. The germline gives CDR1 SGHNT, CDR2 YYREEE (reference sequence). The CDR3 region is CASRGAILGETQYF. The CDR3 coding sequence is TGTGCCAGCAGGGGGGCAATCTTAGGAGAGACCCAGTACTTC. Full variable domain (outside the CDR3, taken from reference TRBV5-4 and TRBJ2-5): ETGVTQSPTHLIKTRGQQVTLRCSSQSGHNTVSWYQQALGQGPQFIFQYYREEENGRGNFPPRFSGLQFPNYSSELNVNALELDDSALYLCASRGAILGETQYFGPGTRLLVL.

This clonotype was observed a handful of times. This chain links TRBV20-1 with TRBJ2-3; TRBD1 aligns across 7 bases. The ends lost 3 bases at V and 2 bases at J; junction bases unmatched: 2. CDR1 DFQATT and CDR2 SNEGSKA come from the germline V gene (reference sequence). The CDR3 is made up of 13 amino acids. The DNA of the CDR3 is TGCAGTGCTAGGGGACAGATCACAGATACGCAGTATTTT. It codes for CSARGQITDTQYF.

This clonotype was counted many times. The V call is TRBV14, the J call TRBJ2-5, with D possibly being TRBD1 or TRBD2 (5 bases each). The CDR3 spans 14 residues. Per germline, CDR1 SGHDN and CDR2 FVKESK. The V and J ends lost 2 bases and 2 bases respectively, with 9 bases between them. CDR3 sequence (DNA): TGTGCCAGCAGCCAACTGGGGGTTCAAGAGACCCAGTACTTC. Encoded protein: CASSQLGVQETQYF.

This clonotype has ten or more counts. CDR3 bases: TGTGCCAGCAGCCGGGTCGACAGGGGGCTTAATTCACCCCTCCACTTT. This translates into CASSRVDRGLNSPLHF. The V call is TRBV7-9, the J call TRBJ1-6; 10 nucleotides align to TRBD1. Unmatched junction bases numbered 7, after V lost 5 bases and J lost 6 bases. The CDR3 sequence is 16 residues long. Germline CDR1 and CDR2: SEHNR and FQNEAQ (reference sequence). Filled out from reference TRBV7-9 and TRBJ1-6, the complete variable domain reads DTGVSQNPRHKITKRGQNVTFRCDPISEHNRLYWYRQTLGQGPEFLTYFQNEAQLEKSRLLSDRFSAERPKGSFSTLEIQRTEQGDSAMYLCASSRVDRGLNSPLHFGNGTRLTVT.

This clonotype has only a few counts. Here the CDR3 DNA reads TGCAGTGCTAGAGATCTACGGGGTACTGAAGCTTTCTTT. This sequence encodes CSARDLRGTEAFF. The V and J genes are TRBV20-1 and TRBJ1-1; D uncertain. Germline CDR1 DFQATT, CDR2 SNEGSKA (reference sequence). The length of the CDR3 is 13 residues. The V and J ends lost 0 bases and 5 bases respectively, with 10 bases between them.

This clonotype was recorded at least ten times. The chain couples TRBV7-2 to TRBJ2-5, with 10 bases that match TRBD2. Germline V CDR1 and CDR2: SGHTA, FQGNSA. The CDR3 is made up of 14 amino acids. V gave up 1 base and J gave up 4 bases; unmatched junction bases: 0. The CDR3 DNA reads TGTGCCAGCAGCTTAGGACTAGCGGGAGAGACCCAGTACTTC. It codes for CASSLGLAGETQYF.

This clonotype has ten or more counts. The chain has TRBV5-6 and TRBJ2-3; 10 bases line up with TRBD1. This CDR3 has 15 residues. CDR1 and CDR2 from the germline V gene are SGHDT and YYEEEE. The V gene end was trimmed by 3 bases and the J gene end by 4 bases; junction bases not matched to a gene: 5. The CDR3 here is CASSWDRGVADTQYF. Written as DNA, the CDR3 is TGTGCCAGCAGCTGGGACAGGGGCGTTGCAGATACGCAGTATTTT.

The chain is built from TRBV20-1 and TRBJ1-1; the D is unclear. CDR1 is DFQATT, CDR2 SNEGSKA, per germline (reference sequence). V lost 4 bases and J 6 bases, leaving 15 bases between the germline ends. This CDR3 region has 13 residues. The CDR3 DNA reads TGCAGTGCTATTCCCCCGGGAGGTCCTGAAGCTTTCTTT. This codes for CSAIPPGGPEAFF.

This chain links TRBV18 with TRBJ2-7, with no clear D. V lost 0 bases to trimming and J lost 2 bases, with 5 bases between them. This CDR3 comprises 13 residues. Germline CDR1 reads KGHSH; CDR2 reads LQKENI. CDR3 sequence: CASSPPIAYEQYF. The DNA of the CDR3 is TGTGCCAGCTCACCACCGATCGCCTACGAGCAGTACTTC.

The CDR3 sequence: CASSAGGAYNEQFF. The CDR3 bases are TGTGCCAGCAGCGCGGGGGGTGCCTACAATGAGCAGTTCTTC. The chain recombines TRBV3-1 with TRBJ2-1, with 8 bases fitting TRBD2. This CDR3 has 14 amino acids. V gave up 5 bases and J gave up 2 bases; unmatched junction bases: 2. Germline V gives CDR1 LGHDT, CDR2 YNNKEL (reference sequence).

In this sample, this clonotype turned up many times. The chain employs TRBV3-1 and TRBJ2-2, with 11 bases lining up with TRBD1. CDR1 and CDR2 (germline): LGHDT, YNNKEL (reference sequence). V shed 6 bases and J 6 bases; nucleotides not matched to a gene: 9. The CDR3 covers 16 residues. This CDR3 reads CASSRGGQGAPGELFF. The DNA for the CDR3 is TGTGCCAGCAGTAGGGGAGGACAGGGGGCTCCCGGGGAGCTGTTTTTT. Full variable domain (remainder filled in from reference TRBV3-1 and TRBJ2-2): DTAVSQTPKYLVTQMGNDKSIKCEQNLGHDTMYWYKQDSKKFLKIMFSYNNKELIINETVPNRFSPKSPDKAHLNLHINSLELGDSAVYFCASSRGGQGAPGELFFGEGSRLTVL.

The gene calls are TRBV12-3 or TRBV12-4 and TRBJ2-7; D gene ambiguous. With 5 bases removed from V and 0 bases from J, the gap between germline ends came to 11 bases. The CDR3 is 14 residues long. This CDR3 reads CASSPGRHSYEQYF. CDR3 nucleotides: TGTGCCAGCAGTCCCGGACGGCACTCCTACGAGCAGTACTTC.

The table lists this clonotype with many counts. As DNA, the CDR3 is TGTGCCAGCAGCCCCGGATTTGGAGGGGGCGCAGATACGCAGTATTTT. Translation gives CASSPGFGGGADTQYF. This rearrangement joins TRBV7-3 to TRBJ2-3; a possible D gene is TRBD1 (7 bases). Looked up from germline, CDR1 is SGHTA and CDR2 is FQGTGA. V was clipped by 5 bases and J by 4 bases, with 19 bases between them. This CDR3 region has 16 residues.

This clonotype was picked up many times. The chain combines TRBV29-1 with TRBJ1-1, with a possible D match to TRBD1 (5 bases). This CDR3 is built from 12 residues. V was pared by 7 bases and J by 4 bases, with 13 bases between. Germline assignment: CDR1 SQVTM and CDR2 ANQGSEA. As DNA, the CDR3 is TGCAGCGCCTCCCAGGGCCGCACTGAAGCTTTCTTT. Translating gives CSASQGRTEAFF.